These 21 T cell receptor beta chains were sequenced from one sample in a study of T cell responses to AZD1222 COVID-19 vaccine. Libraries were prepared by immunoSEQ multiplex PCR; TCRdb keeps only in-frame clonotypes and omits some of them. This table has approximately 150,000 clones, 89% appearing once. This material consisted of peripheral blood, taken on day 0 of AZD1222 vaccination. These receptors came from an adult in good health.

This chain's CDR3 is CASSADAFQPQHF. The CDR3 region has the DNA TGTGCCAGCAGCGCAGATGCTTTCCAGCCCCAGCATTTT. The chain is built from TRBV7-3 and TRBJ1-5; D call uncertain. Germline values: CDR1 SGHTA, CDR2 FQGTGA. Trimming left V 5 bases short and J 7 bases short, with 12 bases between. This CDR3 has 13 amino acids.

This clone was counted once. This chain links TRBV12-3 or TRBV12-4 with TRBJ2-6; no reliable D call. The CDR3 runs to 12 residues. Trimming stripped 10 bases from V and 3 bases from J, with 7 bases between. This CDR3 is CATDNGANVLTF. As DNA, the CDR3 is TGTGCCACCGACAATGGGGCCAACGTCCTGACTTTC.

The CDR3 loop reads CASIASGYSYEQYF. For the CDR3, the DNA is TGTGCCAGCATCGCTAGCGGGTATTCCTACGAGCAGTACTTC. The chain has TRBV7-9 and TRBJ2-7; 8 bases are a match to TRBD2. Germline V lookup: CDR1 SEHNR, CDR2 FQNEAQ (reference sequence). CDR3 size: 14 residues. Trimming took 7 bases from V and 1 from J; bases not matched to a gene: 6.

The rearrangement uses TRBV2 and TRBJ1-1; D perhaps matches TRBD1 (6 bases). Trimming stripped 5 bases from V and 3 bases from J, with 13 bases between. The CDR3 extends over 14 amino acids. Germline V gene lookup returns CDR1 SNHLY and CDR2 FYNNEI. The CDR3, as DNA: TGTGCCAGCAGTACGAGTTCAGGGGACACTGAAGCTTTCTTT. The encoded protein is CASSTSSGDTEAFF.

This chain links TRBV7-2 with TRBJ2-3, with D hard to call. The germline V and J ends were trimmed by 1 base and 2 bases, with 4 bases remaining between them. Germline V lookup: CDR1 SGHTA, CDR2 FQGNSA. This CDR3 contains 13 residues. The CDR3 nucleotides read TGTGCCAGCAGCTTAGACTTCACAGATACGCAGTATTTT. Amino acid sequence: CASSLDFTDTQYF.

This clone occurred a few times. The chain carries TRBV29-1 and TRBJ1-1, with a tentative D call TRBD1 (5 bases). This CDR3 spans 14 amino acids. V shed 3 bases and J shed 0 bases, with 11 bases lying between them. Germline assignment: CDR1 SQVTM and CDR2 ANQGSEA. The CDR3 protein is CSVDRDLMNTEAFF. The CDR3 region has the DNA TGCAGCGTTGACAGGGACCTCATGAACACTGAAGCTTTCTTT.

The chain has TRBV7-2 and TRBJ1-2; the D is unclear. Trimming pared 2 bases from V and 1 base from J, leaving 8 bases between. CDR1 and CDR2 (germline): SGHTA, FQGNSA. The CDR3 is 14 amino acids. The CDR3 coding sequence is TGTGCCAGCAGCTTAACGGGCTATAACTATGGCTACACCTTC. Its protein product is CASSLTGYNYGYTF.

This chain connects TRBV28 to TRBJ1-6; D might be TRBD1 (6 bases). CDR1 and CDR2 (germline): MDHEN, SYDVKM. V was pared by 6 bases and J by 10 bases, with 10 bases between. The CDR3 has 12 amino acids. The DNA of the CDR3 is TGTGCCAGCAGAAAAGGGGGGTCACCCCTCCACTTT. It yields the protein CASRKGGSPLHF. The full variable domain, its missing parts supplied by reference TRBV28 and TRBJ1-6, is DVKVTQSSRYLVKRTGEKVFLECVQDMDHENMFWYRQDPGLGLRLIYFSYDVKMKEKGDIPEGYSVSREKKERFSLILESASTNQTSMYLCASRKGGSPLHFGNGTRLTVT.

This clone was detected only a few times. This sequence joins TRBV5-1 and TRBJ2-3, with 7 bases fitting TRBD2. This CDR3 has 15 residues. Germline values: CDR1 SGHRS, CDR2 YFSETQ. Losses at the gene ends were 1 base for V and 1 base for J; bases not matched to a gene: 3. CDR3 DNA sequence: TGCGCCAGCAGCTTGCAAGCGGGGCGCACAGATACGCAGTATTTT. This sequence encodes CASSLQAGRTDTQYF.

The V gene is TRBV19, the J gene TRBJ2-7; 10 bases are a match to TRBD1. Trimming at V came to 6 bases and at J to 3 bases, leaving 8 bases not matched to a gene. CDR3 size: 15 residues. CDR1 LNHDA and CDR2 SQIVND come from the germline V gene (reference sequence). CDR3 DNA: TGTGCCAGTAGGACCGGGACAGGGGACGTCTACGAGCAGTACTTC. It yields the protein CASRTGTGDVYEQYF.

The CDR3 sequence is CASKGTGYTQPQHF. DNA of the CDR3: TGTGCCAGCAAAGGGACAGGGTACACTCAGCCCCAGCATTTT. The chain recombines TRBV2 with TRBJ1-5; 9 bases match TRBD1. The CDR3 covers 14 residues. The junction had 7 bases not matched to a gene; V was cut back by 7 bases and J by 6 bases. Looked up from germline, CDR1 is SNHLY and CDR2 is FYNNEI. The variable domain in full, with the rest retrieved from reference TRBV2 and TRBJ1-5, is EPEVTQTPSHQVTQMGQEVILRCVPISNHLYFYWYRQILGQKVEFLVSFYNNEISEKSEIFDDQFSVERPDGSNFTLKIRSTKLEDSAMYFCASKGTGYTQPQHFGDGTRLSIL.

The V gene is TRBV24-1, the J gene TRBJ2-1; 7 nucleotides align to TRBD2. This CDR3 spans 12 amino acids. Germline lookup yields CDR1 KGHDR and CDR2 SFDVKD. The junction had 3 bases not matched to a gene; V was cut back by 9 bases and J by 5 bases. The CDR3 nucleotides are TGTGCCACCGGGGGGGGAAACAATGAGCAGTTCTTC. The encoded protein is CATGGGNNEQFF.

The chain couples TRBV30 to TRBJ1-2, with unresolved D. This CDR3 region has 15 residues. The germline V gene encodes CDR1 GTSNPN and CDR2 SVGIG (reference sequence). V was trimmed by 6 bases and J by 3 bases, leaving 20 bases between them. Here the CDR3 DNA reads TGTGCCTGCCCCGGCGAGGGTTTCCTTGACTATGGCTACACCTTC. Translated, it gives CACPGEGFLDYGYTF.

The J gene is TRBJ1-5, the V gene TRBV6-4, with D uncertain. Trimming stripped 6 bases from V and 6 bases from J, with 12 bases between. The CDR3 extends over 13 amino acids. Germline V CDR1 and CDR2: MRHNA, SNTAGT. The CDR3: CASSHGIGQPQHF. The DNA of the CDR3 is TGTGCCAGCAGCCACGGAATTGGTCAGCCCCAGCATTTT.

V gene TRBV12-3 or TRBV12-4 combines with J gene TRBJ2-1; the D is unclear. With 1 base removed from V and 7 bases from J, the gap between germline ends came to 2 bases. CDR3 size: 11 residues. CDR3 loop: CASSLVNEQFF. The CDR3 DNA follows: TGTGCCAGCAGTTTAGTAAATGAGCAGTTCTTC.

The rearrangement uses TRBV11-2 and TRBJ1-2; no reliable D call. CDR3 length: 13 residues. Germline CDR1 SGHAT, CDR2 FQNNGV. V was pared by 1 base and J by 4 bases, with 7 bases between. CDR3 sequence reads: CASSLGSGYGYTF. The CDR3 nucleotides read TGTGCCAGCAGCTTAGGATCTGGCTATGGCTACACCTTC.

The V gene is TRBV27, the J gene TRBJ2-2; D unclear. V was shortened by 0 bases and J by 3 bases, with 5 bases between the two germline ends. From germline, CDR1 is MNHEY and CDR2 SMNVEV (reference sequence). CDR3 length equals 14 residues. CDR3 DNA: TGTGCCAGCAGTTTATCGCCAGACACCGGGGAGCTGTTTTTT. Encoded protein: CASSLSPDTGELFF.

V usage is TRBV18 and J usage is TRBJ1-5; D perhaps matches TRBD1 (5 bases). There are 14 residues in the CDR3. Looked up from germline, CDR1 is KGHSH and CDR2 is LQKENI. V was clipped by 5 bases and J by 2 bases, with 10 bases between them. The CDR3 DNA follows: TGTGCCAGCTCAGGGGGTTCAGGCAATCAGCCCCAGCATTTT. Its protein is CASSGGSGNQPQHF.

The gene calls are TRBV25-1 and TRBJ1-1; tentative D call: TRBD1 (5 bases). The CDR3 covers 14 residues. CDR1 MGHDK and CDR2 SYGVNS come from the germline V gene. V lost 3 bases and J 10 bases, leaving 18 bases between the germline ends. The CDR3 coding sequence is TGTGCCAGCAGTGACCGCGGGACGAGGGATGGAGCTTTCTTT. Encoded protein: CASSDRGTRDGAFF.

CDR3 coding DNA: TGTGCCAGCAGCTTTCAGGCGGCGGATAATGAAAAACTGTTTTTT. It translates to CASSFQAADNEKLFF. The rearrangement uses TRBV7-2 and TRBJ1-4; D unresolved. Trimming took off 3 bases at V and 4 bases at J, with 12 bases between the two ends. The germline gives CDR1 SGHTA, CDR2 FQGNSA. CDR3 length: 15 amino acids.

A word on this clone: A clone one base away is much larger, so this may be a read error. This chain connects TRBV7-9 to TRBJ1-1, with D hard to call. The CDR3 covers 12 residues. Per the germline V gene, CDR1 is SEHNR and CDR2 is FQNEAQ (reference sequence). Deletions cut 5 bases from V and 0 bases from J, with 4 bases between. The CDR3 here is CASSNLNTEAFF. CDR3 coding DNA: TGTGCCAGCAGCAACCTGAACACTGAAGCTTTCTTT.